The source of this TCR beta chain is a study of Ad26.COV2.S vaccination and SARS-CoV-2 variants. General study findings and limits: The breadth of spike-specific CD8+ and CD4+ T cell responses after vaccination was reportedly substantial.

On this clone itself: The target antigen is unknown.

Sequencing used immunoSEQ multiplex PCR; TCRdb keeps in-frame clones, though not all of them. The sample lists about 350,000 clones; roughly 94% were seen once. The receptor's source is a human donor who had recovered from COVID-19. The sequences come from peripheral blood, collected after recovery from COVID-19.

The CDR3 coding sequence is TGTGCCAGCAGACCTACTCGGGGACAGGGGAACCCCTACGAGCAGTACTTC. Encoded protein: CASRPTRGQGNPYEQYF. This chain connects TRBV27 to TRBJ2-7; 10 bases fit TRBD1. Per the germline V gene, CDR1 is MNHEY and CDR2 is SMNVEV (reference sequence). The CDR3 has 17 amino acids. Trimming took 6 bases from V and 2 from J; bases not matched to a gene: 13.